One sample yielded the 6 T cell receptor beta chains listed below, sequenced in a study of cytomegalovirus exposure and HLA in healthy donors. Primers for the PCR totalled 60 Vbeta and 13 Jbeta. This table comes from immunoSEQ multiplex PCR, and its TCRdb copy is limited to in-frame clones, with some not included. The sample lists 150,000 to 200,000 clones, roughly 84% occurring once. The specimen sequenced was PBMCs. The receptor source for this set is a boy aged 5-17 years in good health and CMV-seronegative.

V usage is TRBV28 and J usage is TRBJ2-7; the D gene is possibly TRBD2 (7 bases). Trimming pared 6 bases from V and 2 bases from J, leaving 14 bases between. This CDR3 is 14 amino acids long. Germline V gives CDR1 MDHEN, CDR2 SYDVKM. CDR3 DNA: TGTGCCAGCAGACCACCCGGGGGGCCCTACGAGCAGTACTTC. This encodes CASRPPGGPYEQYF.

The chain recombines TRBV18 with TRBJ2-3, with 7 bases identical to TRBD1. Germline trimming cut 10 bases from V and 0 bases from J; bases unmatched to any gene: 4. CDR3 length: 13 amino acids. Germline CDR1 and CDR2: KGHSH and LQKENI. CDR3 coding DNA: TGTGCCACCACAGGGGATAGCACAGATACGCAGTATTTT. It specifies CATTGDSTDTQYF.

This chain joins TRBV6-1 and TRBJ1-4; possibly TRBD1 for D (6 bases). Trimming left V 5 bases short and J 4 bases short, with 11 bases between. This CDR3 spans 14 amino acids. Looked up from germline, CDR1 is MNHNS and CDR2 is SASEGT. The CDR3 region is CASSTGWDNEKLFF. In DNA, the CDR3 is TGTGCCAGCAGTACAGGGTGGGATAATGAAAAACTGTTTTTT.

The rearrangement joins TRBV19 to TRBJ1-1; 7 bases agree with TRBD1. The CDR3 length is 18 residues. Looked up from germline, CDR1 is LNHDA and CDR2 is SQIVND (reference sequence). The V segment lost 6 bases and the J segment 0 bases; nucleotides outside the gene matches: 16. The CDR3 nucleotides are TGTGCCAGTAGATTGTCGGCCCTGACAGGGCTCATGAACACTGAAGCTTTCTTT. This encodes CASRLSALTGLMNTEAFF. The variable domain in full, completed from reference TRBV19 and TRBJ1-1, reads DGGITQSPKYLFRKEGQNVTLSCEQNLNHDAMYWYRQDPGQGLRLIYYSQIVNDFQKGDIAEGYSVSREKKESFPLTVTSAQKNPTAFYLCASRLSALTGLMNTEAFFGQGTRLTVV.

J is TRBJ2-3 and V is TRBV6-5; no clear D gene. This CDR3 has 14 amino acids. The germline CDR1 and CDR2 sequences are MNHEY and SVGAGI. Trimming pared 2 bases from V and 3 bases from J, leaving 9 bases between. CDR3 in DNA: TGTGCCAGCAGTTACCTAACCCGAACAGATACGCAGTATTTT. It specifies CASSYLTRTDTQYF.

The CDR3 nucleotides read TGTGCCTGGAGTGTCTTCAGGAACACTGAAGCTTTCTTT. Amino acid sequence: CAWSVFRNTEAFF. The chain carries TRBV30 and TRBJ1-1; the D is unclear. Germline V gives CDR1 GTSNPN, CDR2 SVGIG (reference sequence). The CDR3 loop spans 13 amino acids. The V and J ends lost 0 bases and 1 base respectively, with 6 bases between them.